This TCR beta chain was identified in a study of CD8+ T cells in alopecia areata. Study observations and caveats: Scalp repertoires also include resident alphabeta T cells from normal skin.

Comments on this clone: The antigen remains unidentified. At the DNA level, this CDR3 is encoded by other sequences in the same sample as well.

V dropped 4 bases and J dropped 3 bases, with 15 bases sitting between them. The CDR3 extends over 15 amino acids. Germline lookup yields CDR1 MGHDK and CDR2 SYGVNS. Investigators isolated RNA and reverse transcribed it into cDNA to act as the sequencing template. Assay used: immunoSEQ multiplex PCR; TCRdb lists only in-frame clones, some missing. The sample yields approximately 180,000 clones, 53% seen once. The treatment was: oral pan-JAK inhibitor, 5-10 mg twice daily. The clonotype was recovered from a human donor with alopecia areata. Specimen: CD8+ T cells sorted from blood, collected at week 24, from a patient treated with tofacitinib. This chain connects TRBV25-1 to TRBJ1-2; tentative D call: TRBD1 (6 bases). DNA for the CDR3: TGTGCCAGCAGTGGGGTTACAGGGATCCACTATGGCTACACCTTC. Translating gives CASSGVTGIHYGYTF.